Presented here are 21 T cell receptor beta chains from one specimen sequenced in a study of human CD8 memory T cell subsets. The study classified TPEX cells as CCR7+ PD-1+ TIGIT+ early memory CD8+ T cells bearing exhausted-like traits. Production of TCR beta libraries used UMI-labeled 5' RACE as the method. Reprocessing the 5' RACE reads, TCRdb reports a single entry for every CDR3 protein and omits DNA. The table for this sample gives 7,200 or so distinct CDR3 sequences. Sequenced input: CD8+ T cells from PBMCs. Receptor source: a human donor in good health.

The V and J genes are TRBV11-3 and TRBJ2-7; checking the TCRdb D call of TRBD2 is not possible without DNA. Germline CDR1 is SGHNT and CDR2 is YENEEA. The length of the CDR3 is 15 residues. The CDR3 loop reads CASSLTGTSRPEQYF.

This clonotype is deemed large by its frequency. V is TRBV20-1 and J is TRBJ2-1; there is no DNA to check the TCRdb D call of TRBD2. CDR1 is DFQATT and CDR2 is SNEGSKA in the germline V gene (reference sequence). This CDR3 region has 16 residues. The CDR3 protein is CSARDPGLALLDEQFF.

The chain couples TRBV7-2 to TRBJ2-3; TCRdb picks TRBD1, but there is no DNA to check that call. The CDR3 runs to 14 residues. Germline lookup yields CDR1 SGHTA and CDR2 FQGNSA. CDR3 sequence: CASSLPGSTDTQYF.

This clonotype ranks as medium-sized in terms of frequency. The chain joins TRBV4-2 to TRBJ1-5; TCRdb indicates TRBD1, and absent DNA this call remains unverified. Germline CDR1 and CDR2: LGHNA and YNFKEQ. CDR3 size: 17 residues. The CDR3 protein is CASSQDFPDRGNQPQHF.

V gene TRBV7-2 combines with J gene TRBJ2-7; TCRdb's assignment of TRBD1 cannot be checked, as there is no DNA. Germline V CDR1 and CDR2: SGHTA, FQGNSA. The CDR3 length is 14 residues. The CDR3 reads CASSLWTGTDEQYF.

The V gene is TRBV25-1, the J gene TRBJ2-7; the TRBD2 assignment by TCRdb is unverifiable without DNA. Looked up from germline, CDR1 is MGHDK and CDR2 is SYGVNS. The CDR3 is 14 amino acids. This CDR3 is CASEGGLAPYEQYF.

This rearrangement joins TRBV5-6 to TRBJ2-7; absent DNA, TCRdb's TRBD2 call cannot be checked. This CDR3 region has 15 residues. The germline V gene encodes CDR1 SGHDT and CDR2 YYEEEE. This CDR3 reads CASSGGTDSTYEQYF.

This chain joins TRBV5-4 and TRBJ2-2; the TRBD2 assignment by TCRdb is unverifiable without DNA. The CDR3 runs to 17 residues. Germline-derived CDR1 and CDR2 are SGHNT and YYREEE (reference sequence). The chain's CDR3 is CASSLSASGRTPGELFF.

The V gene is TRBV20-1, the J gene TRBJ1-4. Per the germline V gene, CDR1 is DFQATT and CDR2 is SNEGSKA (reference sequence). This CDR3 is 18 amino acids long. The CDR3 loop is CSAPSLLYDRLTVEKLFF.

The chain carries TRBV6-2 or TRBV6-3 and TRBJ1-6. The CDR3 runs to 16 residues. The germline V gene has CDR1 MNHEY and CDR2 SVGEGT. CDR3 in amino acids: CASSPDRSSYNSPLHF.

V is TRBV14 and J is TRBJ2-4; no DNA is available, so the TRBD1 call from TCRdb remains unchecked. CDR1 and CDR2 (germline): SGHDN, FVKESK. This CDR3 is built from 16 residues. CDR3 sequence: CASSQETPGQGSIQYF.

This chain joins TRBV27 and TRBJ2-7; TCRdb's D call of TRBD1 is untestable without DNA. This CDR3 region has 14 residues. Germline CDR1 and CDR2: MNHEY and SMNVEV (reference sequence). CDR3 in amino acids: CASSFGQGLGEQYF.

The V call is TRBV12-3 or TRBV12-4, the J call TRBJ2-7; without DNA, the TCRdb call of TRBD2 cannot be checked. The CDR3 spans 14 residues. This CDR3 is CASCCGPRPYEQYF.

The chain links TRBV4-2 to TRBJ2-2; the TCRdb D gene call, TRBD2, has no DNA to confirm it. Germline V gives CDR1 LGHNA, CDR2 YNFKEQ. The CDR3 is 16 residues long. The CDR3 sequence: CASSRESDANTGELFF.

This sequence joins TRBV6-5 and TRBJ2-7; TCRdb selects TRBD2, and the lack of DNA leaves this call unchecked. CDR1 is MNHEY and CDR2 is SVGAGI in the germline V gene. The CDR3 runs 16 residues. CDR3 in amino acids: CASNLLAGGPLYEQYF.

CDR3 region: CASSEGSYYEQYF. This chain joins TRBV25-1 and TRBJ2-7. The CDR3 sequence is 13 residues long. Germline CDR1 reads MGHDK; CDR2 reads SYGVNS.

The genes are TRBV5-5 and TRBJ1-2. The CDR3 contains 12 residues. Looked up from germline, CDR1 is SGHKS and CDR2 is YYEKEE (reference sequence). This CDR3 reads CASSFDGYGYTF.

By frequency, this clonotype is medium-sized. The chain recombines TRBV7-2 with TRBJ2-7. The CDR3 is 16 residues long. Looked up from germline, CDR1 is SGHTA and CDR2 is FQGNSA. The CDR3 spells CASSLEWQGSSYEQYF.

The CDR3 sequence: CASSLKIGDGYTF. The chain is built from TRBV27 and TRBJ1-2. CDR1 and CDR2 from the germline V gene are MNHEY and SMNVEV (reference sequence). This CDR3 contains 13 residues.

The genes are TRBV20-1 and TRBJ2-3; TCRdb designates TRBD2, a call that cannot be tested without DNA. The CDR3 is 14 residues long. The germline V gene encodes CDR1 DFQATT and CDR2 SNEGSKA (reference sequence). CDR3 residues: CSRGTSGPTDTQYF.

The chain couples TRBV30 to TRBJ2-7. Germline CDR1 is GTSNPN and CDR2 is SVGIG (reference sequence). CDR3 length: 13 residues. The CDR3 region is CAWSDDGSYEQYF.